This T cell receptor beta chain was recorded in a study of T cell responses to AZD1222 COVID-19 vaccine. Broader study findings: Regions 160-218 and 743-854 held dominance among vaccine-associated CD4 TCRs, which spanned spike. Clonal diversity was possibly underestimated, and the donors were mostly white British, with more females.

Germline lookup yields CDR1 SGHVS and CDR2 FNYEAQ. Trimming stripped 3 bases from V and 0 bases from J, with 14 bases between. CDR3 length: 17 residues. Note on this clone: Its antigen is not known.

Timing groups of about 4 and about 12 weeks for second doses were pooled. Assay: immunoSEQ multiplex PCR; the TCRdb copy retains only in-frame clones and omits some. The table includes roughly 140,000 clones, roughly 90% detected once. This clonotype was sampled from an adult who received the AZD1222 COVID-19 vaccine. The J gene is TRBJ2-2, the V gene TRBV7-6; tentative D call: TRBD2 (7 bases). The material sequenced was peripheral blood, taken 28 days after the second AZD1222 dose. CDR3 region: CASSFRGGQSNTGELFF. The DNA of the CDR3 is TGTGCCAGCAGCTTTAGGGGGGGGCAGTCGAACACCGGGGAGCTGTTTTTT.